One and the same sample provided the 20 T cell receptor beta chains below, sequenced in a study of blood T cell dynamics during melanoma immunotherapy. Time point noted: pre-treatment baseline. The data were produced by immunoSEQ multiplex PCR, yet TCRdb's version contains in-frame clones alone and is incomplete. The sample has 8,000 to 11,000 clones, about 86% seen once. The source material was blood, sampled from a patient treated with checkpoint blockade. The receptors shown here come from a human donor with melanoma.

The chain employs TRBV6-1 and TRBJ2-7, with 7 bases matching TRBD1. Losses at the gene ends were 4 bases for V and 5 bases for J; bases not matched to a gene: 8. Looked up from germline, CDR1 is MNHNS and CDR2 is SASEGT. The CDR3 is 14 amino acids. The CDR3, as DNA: TGTGCCAGCAGTGCCGACAGGGAGATCGACGAGCAGTACTTC. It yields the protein CASSADREIDEQYF.

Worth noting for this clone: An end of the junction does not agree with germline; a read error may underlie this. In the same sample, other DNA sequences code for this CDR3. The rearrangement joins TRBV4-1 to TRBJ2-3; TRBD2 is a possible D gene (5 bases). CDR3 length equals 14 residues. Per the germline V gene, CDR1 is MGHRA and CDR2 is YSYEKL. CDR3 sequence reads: CASSQMDSTDTQYF. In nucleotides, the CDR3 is TGCGCCAGCAGCCAGATGGACTCAACAGACACGCAGTATTTT.

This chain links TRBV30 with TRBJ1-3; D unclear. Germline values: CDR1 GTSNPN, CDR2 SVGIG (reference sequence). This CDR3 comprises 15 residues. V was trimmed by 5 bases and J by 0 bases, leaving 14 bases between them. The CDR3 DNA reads TGTGCCTGGGCCCGCGACCTTAGCTCTGGAAACACCATATATTTT. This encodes CAWARDLSSGNTIYF.

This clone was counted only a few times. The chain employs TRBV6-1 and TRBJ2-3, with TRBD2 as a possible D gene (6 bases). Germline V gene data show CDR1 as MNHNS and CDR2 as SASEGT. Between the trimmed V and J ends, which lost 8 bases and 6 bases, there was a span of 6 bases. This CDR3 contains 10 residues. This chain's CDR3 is CASGRDTQYF. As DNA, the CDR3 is TGTGCCAGCGGGAGGGATACGCAGTATTTT.

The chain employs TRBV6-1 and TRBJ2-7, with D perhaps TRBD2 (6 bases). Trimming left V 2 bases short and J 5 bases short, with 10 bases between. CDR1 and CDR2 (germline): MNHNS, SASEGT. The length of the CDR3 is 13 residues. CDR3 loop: CASSEWEENEQYF. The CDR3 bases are TGTGCCAGCAGTGAATGGGAGGAGAACGAGCAGTACTTC.

CDR3 residues: CASSLEGIGGAYGYTF. The CDR3 nucleotides are TGTGCCAGCAGCTTAGAAGGGATCGGCGGAGCCTATGGCTACACCTTC. The chain couples TRBV7-2 to TRBJ1-2, with D unclear. The CDR3 covers 16 residues. In germline, CDR1 is SGHTA, CDR2 FQGNSA. V dropped 1 base and J dropped 4 bases, with 16 bases sitting between them.

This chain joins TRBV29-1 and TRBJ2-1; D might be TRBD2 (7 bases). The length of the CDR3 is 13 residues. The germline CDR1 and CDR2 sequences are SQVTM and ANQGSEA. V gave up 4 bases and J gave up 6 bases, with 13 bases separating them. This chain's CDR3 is CSVAGGRSNEQFF. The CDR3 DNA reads TGCAGCGTTGCGGGGGGCCGTAGCAATGAGCAGTTCTTC.

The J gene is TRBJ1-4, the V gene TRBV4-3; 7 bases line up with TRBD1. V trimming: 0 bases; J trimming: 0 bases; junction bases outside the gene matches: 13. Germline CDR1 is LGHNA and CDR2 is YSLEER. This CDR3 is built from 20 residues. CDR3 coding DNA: TGCGCCAGCAGCCAAGATCGAGTCGGGCACAGGGGTGCAACTAATGAAAAACTGTTTTTT. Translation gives CASSQDRVGHRGATNEKLFF.

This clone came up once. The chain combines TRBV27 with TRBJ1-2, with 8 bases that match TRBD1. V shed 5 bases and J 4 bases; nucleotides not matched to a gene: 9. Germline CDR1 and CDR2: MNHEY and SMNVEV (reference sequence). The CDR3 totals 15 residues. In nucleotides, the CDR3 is TGTGCCAGCAGTGTTTCCGGGACAGGAATCTATGGCTACACCTTC. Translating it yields CASSVSGTGIYGYTF.

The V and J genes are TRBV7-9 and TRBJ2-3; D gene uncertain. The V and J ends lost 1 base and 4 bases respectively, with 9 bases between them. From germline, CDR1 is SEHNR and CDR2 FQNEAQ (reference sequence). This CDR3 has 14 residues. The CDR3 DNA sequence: TGTGCCAGCAGCTTAGGCTCCAAGCCAGATACGCAGTATTTT. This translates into CASSLGSKPDTQYF.

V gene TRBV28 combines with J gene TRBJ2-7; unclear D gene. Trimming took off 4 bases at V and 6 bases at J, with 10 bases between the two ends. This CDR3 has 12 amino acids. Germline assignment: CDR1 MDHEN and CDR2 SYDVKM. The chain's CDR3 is CASSSRPGEQYF. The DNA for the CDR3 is TGTGCCAGCAGTTCCCGTCCAGGCGAGCAGTACTTC.

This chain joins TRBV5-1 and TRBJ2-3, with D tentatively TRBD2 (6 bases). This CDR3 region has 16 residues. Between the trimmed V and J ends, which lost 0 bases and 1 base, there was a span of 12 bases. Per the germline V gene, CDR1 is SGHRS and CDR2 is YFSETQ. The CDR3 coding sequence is TGCGCCAGCAGCTTGGTGGGGGGAGAGCGCACAGATACGCAGTATTTT. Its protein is CASSLVGGERTDTQYF.

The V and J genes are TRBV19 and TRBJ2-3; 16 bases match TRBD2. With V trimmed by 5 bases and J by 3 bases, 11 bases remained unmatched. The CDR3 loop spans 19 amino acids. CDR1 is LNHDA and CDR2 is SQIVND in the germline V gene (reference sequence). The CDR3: CASSPNPGLAGGRTDTQYF. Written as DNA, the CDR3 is TGTGCCAGTAGTCCGAATCCGGGACTAGCGGGAGGGCGAACAGATACGCAGTATTTT.

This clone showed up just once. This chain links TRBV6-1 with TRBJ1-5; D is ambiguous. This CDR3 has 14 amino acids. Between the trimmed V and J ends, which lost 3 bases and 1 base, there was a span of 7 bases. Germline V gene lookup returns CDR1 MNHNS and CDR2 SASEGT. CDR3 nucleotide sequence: TGTGCCAGCAGTGACTCACAAAGCAATCAGCCCCAGCATTTT. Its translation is CASSDSQSNQPQHF.

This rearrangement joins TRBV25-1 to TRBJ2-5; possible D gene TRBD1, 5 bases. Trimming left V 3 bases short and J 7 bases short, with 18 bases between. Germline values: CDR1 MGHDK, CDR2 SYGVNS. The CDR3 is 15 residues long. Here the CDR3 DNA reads TGTGCCAGCAGTGACGATAAGGGGTCCCCCTGGACCCAGTACTTC. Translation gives CASSDDKGSPWTQYF.

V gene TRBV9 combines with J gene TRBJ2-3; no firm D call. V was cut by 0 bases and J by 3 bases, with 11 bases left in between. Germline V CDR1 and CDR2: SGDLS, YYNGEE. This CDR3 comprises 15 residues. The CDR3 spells CASSVVNALTDTQYF. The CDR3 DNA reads TGTGCCAGCAGCGTAGTTAACGCTTTGACAGATACGCAGTATTTT.

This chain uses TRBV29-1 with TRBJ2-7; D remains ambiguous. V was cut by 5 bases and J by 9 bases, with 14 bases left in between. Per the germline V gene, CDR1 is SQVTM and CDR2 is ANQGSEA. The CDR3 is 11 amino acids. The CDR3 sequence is CSVLVLGGQYF. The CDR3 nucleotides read TGCAGCGTTTTGGTTCTGGGCGGGCAGTACTTC.

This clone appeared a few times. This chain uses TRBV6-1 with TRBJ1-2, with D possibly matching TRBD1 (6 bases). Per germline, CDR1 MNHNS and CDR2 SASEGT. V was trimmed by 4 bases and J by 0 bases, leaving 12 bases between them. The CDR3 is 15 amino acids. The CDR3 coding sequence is TGTGCCAGCAGTGTCACAGGGATCCCTAACTATGGCTACACCTTC. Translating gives CASSVTGIPNYGYTF.

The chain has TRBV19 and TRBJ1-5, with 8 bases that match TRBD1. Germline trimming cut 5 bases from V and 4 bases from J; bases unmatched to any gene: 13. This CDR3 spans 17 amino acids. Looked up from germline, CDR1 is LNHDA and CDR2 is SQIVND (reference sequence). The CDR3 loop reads CASSPKADRGRNQPQHF. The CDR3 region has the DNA TGTGCCAGTAGTCCAAAAGCTGACAGGGGTAGGAATCAGCCCCAGCATTTT.

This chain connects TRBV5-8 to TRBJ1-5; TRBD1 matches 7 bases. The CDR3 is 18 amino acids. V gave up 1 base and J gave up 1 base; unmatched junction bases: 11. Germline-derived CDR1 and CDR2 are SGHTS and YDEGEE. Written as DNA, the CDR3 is TGTGCCAGCAGCTTGAACAGGGGATGGGTCCGGAGCAATCAGCCCCAGCATTTT. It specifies CASSLNRGWVRSNQPQHF.